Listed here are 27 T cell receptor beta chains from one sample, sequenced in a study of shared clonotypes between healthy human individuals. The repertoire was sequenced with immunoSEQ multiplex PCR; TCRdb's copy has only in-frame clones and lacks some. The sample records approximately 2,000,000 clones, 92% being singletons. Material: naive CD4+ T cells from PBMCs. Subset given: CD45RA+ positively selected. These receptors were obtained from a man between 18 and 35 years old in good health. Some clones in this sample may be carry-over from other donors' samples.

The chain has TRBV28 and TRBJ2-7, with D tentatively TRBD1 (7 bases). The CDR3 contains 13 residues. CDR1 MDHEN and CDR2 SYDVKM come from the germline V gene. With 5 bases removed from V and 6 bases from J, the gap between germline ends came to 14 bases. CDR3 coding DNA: TGTGCCAGCAGTCCCCCAGGGGGGCGCGAGCAGTACTTC. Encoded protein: CASSPPGGREQYF.

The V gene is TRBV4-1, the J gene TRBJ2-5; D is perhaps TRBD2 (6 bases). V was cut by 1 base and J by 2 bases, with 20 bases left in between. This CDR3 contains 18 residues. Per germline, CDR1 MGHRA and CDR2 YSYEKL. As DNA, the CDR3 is TGCGCCAGCAGCCAAGGTCCGACTACCACTGGAGGGCAAGAGACCCAGTACTTC. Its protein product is CASSQGPTTTGGQETQYF.

In nucleotides, the CDR3 is TGTGCCAGCAGTTTGCTCGGGGCCACCTACGAGCAGTACTTC. Its protein is CASSLLGATYEQYF. The chain has TRBV28 and TRBJ2-7; D assignment may be TRBD1 or TRBD2 (5 bases each). The V end lost 3 bases, the J end lost 2 bases, and 11 bases lay between the germline ends. The germline V gene encodes CDR1 MDHEN and CDR2 SYDVKM. The CDR3 is made up of 14 amino acids.

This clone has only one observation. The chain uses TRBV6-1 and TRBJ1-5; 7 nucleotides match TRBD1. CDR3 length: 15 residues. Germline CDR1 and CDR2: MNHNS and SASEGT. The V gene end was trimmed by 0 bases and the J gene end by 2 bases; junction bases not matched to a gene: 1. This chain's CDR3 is CASSEAGGGNQPQHF. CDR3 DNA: TGTGCCAGCAGTGAAGCAGGGGGCGGCAATCAGCCCCAGCATTTT.

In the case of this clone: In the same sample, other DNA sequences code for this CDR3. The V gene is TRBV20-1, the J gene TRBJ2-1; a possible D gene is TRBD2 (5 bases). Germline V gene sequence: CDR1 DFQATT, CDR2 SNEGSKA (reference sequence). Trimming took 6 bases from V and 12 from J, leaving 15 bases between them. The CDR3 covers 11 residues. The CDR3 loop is CSATREGGQFF. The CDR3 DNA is TGCAGTGCAACCCGGGAAGGTGGGCAGTTCTTC.

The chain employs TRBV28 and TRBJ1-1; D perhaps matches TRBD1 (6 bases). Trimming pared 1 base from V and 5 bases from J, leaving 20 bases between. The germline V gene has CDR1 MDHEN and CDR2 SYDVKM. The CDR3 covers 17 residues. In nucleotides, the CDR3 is TGTGCCAGCAGTTTATTCGGTCAGGGGCGGGTTGGGACTGAAGCTTTCTTT. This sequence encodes CASSLFGQGRVGTEAFF.

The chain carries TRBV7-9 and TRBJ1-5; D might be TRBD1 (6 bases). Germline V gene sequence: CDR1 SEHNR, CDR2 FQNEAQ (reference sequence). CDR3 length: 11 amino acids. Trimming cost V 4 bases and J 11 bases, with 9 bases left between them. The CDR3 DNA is TGTGCCAGCAGCTCAGGGGCGGCCCAGCATTTT. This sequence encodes CASSSGAAQHF.

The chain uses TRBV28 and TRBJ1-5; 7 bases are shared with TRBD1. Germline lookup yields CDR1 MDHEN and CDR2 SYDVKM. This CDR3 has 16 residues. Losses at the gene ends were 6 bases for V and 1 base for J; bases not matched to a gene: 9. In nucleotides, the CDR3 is TGTGCCAGCAGGGGGGAGACAGGGATCAGCAATCAGCCCCAGCATTTT. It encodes CASRGETGISNQPQHF.

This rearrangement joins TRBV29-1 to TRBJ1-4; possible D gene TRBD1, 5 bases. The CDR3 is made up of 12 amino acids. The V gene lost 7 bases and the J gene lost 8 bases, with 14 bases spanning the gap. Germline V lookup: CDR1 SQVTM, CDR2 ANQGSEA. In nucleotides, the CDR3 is TGCAGCGGGGGGTGGCGGGACGAAAAACTGTTTTTT. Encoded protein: CSGGWRDEKLFF.

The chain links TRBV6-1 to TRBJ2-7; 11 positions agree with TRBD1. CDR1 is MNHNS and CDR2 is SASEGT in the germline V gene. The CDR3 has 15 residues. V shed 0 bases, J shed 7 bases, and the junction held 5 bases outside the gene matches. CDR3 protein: CASSEAGTGGREQYF. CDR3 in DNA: TGTGCCAGCAGTGAAGCGGGGACAGGGGGGAGAGAGCAGTACTTC.

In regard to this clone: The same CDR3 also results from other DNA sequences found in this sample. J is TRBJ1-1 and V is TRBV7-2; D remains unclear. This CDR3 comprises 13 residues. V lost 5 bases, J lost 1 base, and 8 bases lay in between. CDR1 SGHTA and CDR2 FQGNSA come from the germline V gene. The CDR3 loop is CASSLRQNTEAFF. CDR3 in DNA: TGTGCCAGCAGCCTTAGACAGAACACTGAAGCTTTCTTT. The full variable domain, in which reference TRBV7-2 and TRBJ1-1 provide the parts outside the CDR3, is GAGVSQSPSNKVTEKGKDVELRCDPISGHTALYWYRQSLGQGLEFLIYFQGNSAPDKSGLPSDRFSAERTGGSVSTLTIQRTQQEDSAVYLCASSLRQNTEAFFGQGTRLTVV.

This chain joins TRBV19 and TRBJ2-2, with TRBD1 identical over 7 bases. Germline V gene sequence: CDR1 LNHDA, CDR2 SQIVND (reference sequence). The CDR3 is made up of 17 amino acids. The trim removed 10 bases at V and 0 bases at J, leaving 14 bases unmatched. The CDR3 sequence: CATYRRTGVTNTGELFF. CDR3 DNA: TGTGCCACCTACCGCCGCACAGGGGTAACGAACACCGGGGAGCTGTTTTTT. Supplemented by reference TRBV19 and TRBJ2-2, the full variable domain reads DGGITQSPKYLFRKEGQNVTLSCEQNLNHDAMYWYRQDPGQGLRLIYYSQIVNDFQKGDIAEGYSVSREKKESFPLTVTSAQKNPTAFYLCATYRRTGVTNTGELFFGEGSRLTVL.

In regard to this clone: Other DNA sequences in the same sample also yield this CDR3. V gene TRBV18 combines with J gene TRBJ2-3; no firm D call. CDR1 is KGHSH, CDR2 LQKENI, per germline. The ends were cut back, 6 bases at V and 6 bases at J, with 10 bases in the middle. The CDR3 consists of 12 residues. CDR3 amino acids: CASSPLGDTQYF. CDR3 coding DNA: TGTGCCAGCTCTCCTCTAGGGGATACGCAGTATTTT.

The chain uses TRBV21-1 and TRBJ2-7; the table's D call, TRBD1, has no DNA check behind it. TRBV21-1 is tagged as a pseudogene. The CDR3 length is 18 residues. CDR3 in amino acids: CASNPLGRVLVHTYEQYF. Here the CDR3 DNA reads TGTGCCAGCAACCCACTGGGCAGGGTTTTGGTTCATACCTACGAGCAGTACTTC.

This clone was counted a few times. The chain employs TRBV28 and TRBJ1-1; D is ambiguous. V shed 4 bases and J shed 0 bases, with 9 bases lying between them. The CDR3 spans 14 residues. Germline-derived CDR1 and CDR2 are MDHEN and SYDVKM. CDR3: CASSYPFMNTEAFF. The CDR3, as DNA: TGTGCCAGCAGTTACCCTTTCATGAACACTGAAGCTTTCTTT. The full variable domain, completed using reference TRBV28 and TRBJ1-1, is DVKVTQSSRYLVKRTGEKVFLECVQDMDHENMFWYRQDPGLGLRLIYFSYDVKMKEKGDIPEGYSVSREKKERFSLILESASTNQTSMYLCASSYPFMNTEAFFGQGTRLTVV.

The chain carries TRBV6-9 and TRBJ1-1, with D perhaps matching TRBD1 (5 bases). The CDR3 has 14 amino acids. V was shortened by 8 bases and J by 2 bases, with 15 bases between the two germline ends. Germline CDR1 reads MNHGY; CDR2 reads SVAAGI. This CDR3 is CASLRLQGNTEAFF. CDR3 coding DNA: TGTGCCAGCCTCCGCCTCCAGGGAAACACTGAAGCTTTCTTT.

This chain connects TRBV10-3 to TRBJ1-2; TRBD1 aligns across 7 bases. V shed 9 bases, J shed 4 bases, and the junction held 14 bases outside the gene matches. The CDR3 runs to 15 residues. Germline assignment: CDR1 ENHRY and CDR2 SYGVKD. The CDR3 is CAIGTAEVISYGYTF. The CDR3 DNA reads TGTGCCATTGGGACAGCGGAAGTAATTAGCTATGGCTACACCTTC.

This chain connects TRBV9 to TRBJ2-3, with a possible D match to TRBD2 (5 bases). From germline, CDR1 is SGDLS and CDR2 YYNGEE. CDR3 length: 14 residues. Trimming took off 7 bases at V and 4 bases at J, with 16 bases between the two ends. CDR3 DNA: TGTGCCAGCGGAGGCCTGGGATATTCAGATACGCAGTATTTT. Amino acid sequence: CASGGLGYSDTQYF.

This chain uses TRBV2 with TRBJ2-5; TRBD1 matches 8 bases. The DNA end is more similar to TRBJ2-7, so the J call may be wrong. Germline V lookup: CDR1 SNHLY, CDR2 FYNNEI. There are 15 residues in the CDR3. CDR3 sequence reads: CASSAPGGLSYEQYF. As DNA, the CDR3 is TGTGCCAGCAGTGCCCCAGGGGGCCTCTCCTACGAGCAGTACTTC.

The CDR3 spells CASFTLQEPQHF. The CDR3 DNA follows: TGTGCCAGTTTTACCCTTCAGGAGCCCCAGCATTTT. The rearrangement links TRBV28 to TRBJ1-5; D uncertain. Germline V gives CDR1 MDHEN, CDR2 SYDVKM. V was shortened by 9 bases and J by 8 bases, with 14 bases between the two germline ends. The CDR3 has 12 amino acids.

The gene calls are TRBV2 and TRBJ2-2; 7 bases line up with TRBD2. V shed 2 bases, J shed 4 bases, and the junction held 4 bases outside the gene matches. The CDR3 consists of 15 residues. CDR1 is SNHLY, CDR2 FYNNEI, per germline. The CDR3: CASSESPGGTGELFF. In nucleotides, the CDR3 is TGTGCCAGCAGTGAATCGCCGGGAGGCACCGGGGAGCTGTTTTTT.

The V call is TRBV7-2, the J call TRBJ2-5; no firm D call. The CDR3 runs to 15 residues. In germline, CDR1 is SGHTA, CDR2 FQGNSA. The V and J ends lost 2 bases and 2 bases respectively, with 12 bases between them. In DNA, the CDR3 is TGTGCCAGCAGCTTATCCCTCGGAGCACAAGAGACCCAGTACTTC. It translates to CASSLSLGAQETQYF.

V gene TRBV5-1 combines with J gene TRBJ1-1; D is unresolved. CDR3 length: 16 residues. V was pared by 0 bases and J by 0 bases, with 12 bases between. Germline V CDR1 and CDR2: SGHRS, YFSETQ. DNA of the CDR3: TGCGCCAGCAGCTTGGATGGGTCAGGTTTGAACACTGAAGCTTTCTTT. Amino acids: CASSLDGSGLNTEAFF.

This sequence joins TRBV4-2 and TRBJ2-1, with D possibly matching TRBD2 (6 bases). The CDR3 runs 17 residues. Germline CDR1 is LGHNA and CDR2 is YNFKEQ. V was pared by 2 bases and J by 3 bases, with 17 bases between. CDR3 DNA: TGTGCCAGCAGCCAAAACCCTACGGGACTGAGCTACAATGAGCAGTTCTTC. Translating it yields CASSQNPTGLSYNEQFF.

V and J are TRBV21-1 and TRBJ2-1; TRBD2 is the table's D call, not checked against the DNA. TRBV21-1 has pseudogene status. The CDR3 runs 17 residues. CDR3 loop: CASSKEDWAGVCNEQFF. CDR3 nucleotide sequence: TGTGCCAGCAGCAAAGAGGACTGGGCGGGAGTTTGCAATGAGCAGTTCTTC.

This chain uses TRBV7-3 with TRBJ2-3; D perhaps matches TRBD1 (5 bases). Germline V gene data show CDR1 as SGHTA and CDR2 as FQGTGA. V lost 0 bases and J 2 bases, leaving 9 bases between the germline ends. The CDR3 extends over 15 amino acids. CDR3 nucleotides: TGTGCCAGCAGCTTAACTAGGGGCCCCACAGATACGCAGTATTTT. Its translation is CASSLTRGPTDTQYF.

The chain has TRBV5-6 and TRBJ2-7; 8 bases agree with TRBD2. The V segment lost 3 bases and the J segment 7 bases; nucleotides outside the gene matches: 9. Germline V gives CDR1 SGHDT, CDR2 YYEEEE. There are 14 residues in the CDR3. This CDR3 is CASSSGGLALEQYF. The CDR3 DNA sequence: TGTGCCAGCAGCTCGGGGGGGTTAGCCTTAGAGCAGTACTTC.